The clone carrying this TCR beta chain was seen a single time. Its antigen is not known. This entry is derived from a study of regulatory T cells in long-lasting Graves disease. Study in general: Antithyroid drugs had been taken by newly diagnosed Graves' patients for under 3 months. Study-level findings and limits: Persistent Graves' disease cases displayed lower TCR diversity than newly diagnosed ones.

Library construction for TCR beta used iRepertoire HTBI primers and Arm-PCR of CDR3 regions. Original methodology: Spanning all samples, the identified segments comprised around 64 TRBV and approximately 13 TRBJ. Each CDR3 protein is one row after TCRdb ran MiXCR on the multiplex PCR reads. These V and J calls originate from TCRdb's pipeline instead of the authors' own analysis. The sample gives 200,000 to 250,000 distinct CDR3 sequences, 15% to 20% of which show up once; 12% is in the top ten. The CDR3 is 15 amino acids. From germline, CDR1 is MDHEN and CDR2 SYDVKM. Between the trimmed V and J ends, which lost 3 bases and 2 bases, there was a span of 14 bases. Time point meaning: newly diagnosed GD, antithyroid drugs for less than 3 months. From RNA extracted from PBMCs, the TCR library was made. These data also featured in a second study, about T cells in Graves' hyperthyroidism and ophthalmopathy. That report adds: Clinical symptoms, serum thyroxine, TRAb, thyroid ultrasound and orbital computed tomography informed diagnoses.

Sample: peripheral blood mononuclear cells (PBMCs), taken at new diagnosis, from a patient treated with antithyroid drugs. The chain recombines TRBV28 with TRBJ2-7; D is possibly TRBD2 (6 bases). The receptor was derived from a woman in her thirties with Graves disease. CDR3 amino acids: CASSFRATGAYEQYF. CDR3 sequence (DNA): TGTGCCAGCAGTTTTCGGGCCACGGGGGCCTACGAGCAGTACTTC. Supplemented by reference TRBV28 and TRBJ2-7, the full variable domain reads DVKVTQSSRYLVKRTGEKVFLECVQDMDHENMFWYRQDPGLGLRLIYFSYDVKMKEKGDIPEGYSVSREKKERFSLILESASTNQTSMYLCASSFRATGAYEQYFGPGTRLTVT.